Shown below are 5 T cell receptor beta chains from a single sample sequenced in a study of cytomegalovirus exposure and HLA in healthy donors. The PCR was carried out with 60 Vbeta primers and 13 Jbeta primers. Produced via immunoSEQ multiplex PCR; TCRdb's table is partial and in-frame only. This sample has roughly 74,000 clones, with around 78% found just once. Sequenced: PBMCs. Receptors were obtained from a middle-aged man in good health and CMV-seronegative.

This clone was picked up a small number of times. V is TRBV2 and J is TRBJ2-5; 13 bases line up with TRBD2. The germline V gene has CDR1 SNHLY and CDR2 FYNNEI. The CDR3 is made up of 18 amino acids. V shed 5 bases and J 5 bases; nucleotides not matched to a gene: 14. CDR3 residues: CASSPPWTSGRGRETQYF. Here the CDR3 DNA reads TGTGCCAGCAGTCCCCCGTGGACTAGCGGGAGAGGGCGGGAGACCCAGTACTTC.

The rearrangement links TRBV7-9 to TRBJ2-2, with D possibly TRBD2 on 5 matching bases. Trimming removed 4 bases at V and 7 bases at J, with 13 bases between. Germline-derived CDR1 and CDR2 are SEHNR and FQNEAQ (reference sequence). The CDR3 has 14 amino acids. In nucleotides, the CDR3 is TGTGCCAGCAGCTCCCCCCTCACTAGCGGGGAGCTGTTTTTT. It translates to CASSSPLTSGELFF. Looking up the rest from reference TRBV7-9 and TRBJ2-2 gives the full variable domain: DTGVSQNPRHKITKRGQNVTFRCDPISEHNRLYWYRQTLGQGPEFLTYFQNEAQLEKSRLLSDRFSAERPKGSFSTLEIQRTEQGDSAMYLCASSSPLTSGELFFGEGSRLTVL.

V is TRBV7-9 and J is TRBJ1-4; weak D call: TRBD1 (5 bases). V lost 1 base to trimming and J lost 7 bases, with 13 bases between them. Germline assignment: CDR1 SEHNR and CDR2 FQNEAQ (reference sequence). The CDR3 sequence is 15 residues long. In nucleotides, the CDR3 is TGTGCCAGCAGCTTAGACGACAGAAGGACTGAAAAACTGTTTTTT. Its translation is CASSLDDRRTEKLFF. The full variable domain, completed using reference TRBV7-9 and TRBJ1-4, is DTGVSQNPRHKITKRGQNVTFRCDPISEHNRLYWYRQTLGQGPEFLTYFQNEAQLEKSRLLSDRFSAERPKGSFSTLEIQRTEQGDSAMYLCASSLDDRRTEKLFFGSGTQLSVL.

The chain carries TRBV27 and TRBJ2-7; a possible D gene is TRBD1 (6 bases). V lost 5 bases to trimming and J lost 7 bases, with 18 bases between them. Germline-derived CDR1 and CDR2 are MNHEY and SMNVEV (reference sequence). This CDR3 is 14 amino acids long. CDR3 residues: CASSIGQKYGEQYF. CDR3 coding DNA: TGTGCCAGCAGTATAGGACAGAAATACGGTGAGCAGTACTTC.

The chain has TRBV7-3 and TRBJ2-1, with 11 positions matching TRBD2. CDR1 is SGHTA and CDR2 is FQGTGA in the germline V gene. V lost 4 bases to trimming and J lost 0 bases; unmatched junction nucleotides: 11. This CDR3 is 19 amino acids long. This CDR3 reads CASSSGTSGVGSSYNEQFF. In nucleotides, the CDR3 is TGTGCCAGCAGCTCCGGGACTAGCGGAGTTGGGAGCTCCTACAATGAGCAGTTCTTC.